This T cell receptor (beta chain) is drawn from a study of shared clonotypes between healthy human individuals. This table comes from immunoSEQ multiplex PCR, and its TCRdb copy is limited to in-frame clones, with some not included. The sample carries a few million clones, about 92% recorded once. The receptor comes from a man younger than 30 in good health. Sequenced input: naive CD4+ T cells sorted from blood. Subset here: CD45RA+ positively selected.

The CDR3 here is CASSVEVGDTSGTEKLFF. The CDR3 bases are TGTGCCAGCAGCGTAGAGGTAGGGGACACGTCAGGTACTGAAAAACTGTTTTTT. This chain joins TRBV9 and TRBJ1-4, with a tentative D call TRBD1 (6 bases). The CDR3 totals 18 residues. Per germline, CDR1 SGDLS and CDR2 YYNGEE. V was cut by 0 bases and J by 7 bases, with 22 bases left in between.